The 27 T cell receptor beta chains listed next were all sequenced from one sample in a study of T cells in women clearing cervical HPV infection (dated by TCRdb to between 2018 and 2020). The library relied on the immunoSEQ multiplex PCR assay. Sourced from immuneACCESS, this table was stored by TCRdb with only in-frame sequences that have V and J called. A share of the clones is absent; for the studies checked, an unresolved V gene accounts for under half, and the remainder has no known explanation. The sample table includes some 15,000 clones. Clones ranked in the top ten supply about 7% of the sample. Sequenced: blood buffy coat. The receptors come from a woman aged 18 to 75 with a cervical HPV16 infection that either progressed to CIN3+ or cleared (not recorded which).

Concerning this clone itself: With the read ending 3 residues before the CDR3 end, the germline J gene is used to fill in that end. The V call is TRBV14, the J call TRBJ2-2; TRBD2 might be the D (6 bases). The CDR3 is 16 amino acids. Germline CDR1 SGHDN, CDR2 FVKESK. The V end lost 1 base, the J end lost 3 bases, and 12 bases lay between the germline ends. CDR3 in amino acids: CASSQVGGAYTGELFF. The CDR3 DNA, read in part, is TGTGCCAGCAGCCAAGTTGGCGGGGCCTACACCGGGGAG.

Note on this clone: The CDR3 goes on 3 residues after the read ends, and that part is filled in from the germline J gene. This chain links TRBV19 with TRBJ2-5; TRBD2 aligns across 11 bases. CDR1 LNHDA and CDR2 SQIVND come from the germline V gene (reference sequence). The CDR3 consists of 16 residues. V was pared by 2 bases and J by 2 bases, with 4 bases of the junction left unmatched. The CDR3 bases that were read are TGTGCCAGTAGTATAACTAGCGGGGGAAGACAAGAGACC. Its protein is CASSITSGGRQET. The entire CDR3 protein reads CASSITSGGRQETQYF.

In the case of this clone: The CDR3 end falls 3 residues outside the read, so it is completed with the germline J gene. The chain joins TRBV10-3 to TRBJ2-5; D might be TRBD2 (5 bases). The germline gives CDR1 ENHRY, CDR2 SYGVKD. Between the trimmed V and J ends, which lost 8 bases and 1 base, there was a span of 17 bases. The CDR3 runs to 15 residues. The part of the CDR3 DNA that was read is TGTGCCATCGGTCCCGTGGATCGGGGCCAAGAGACC. It translates to CAIGPVDRGQET. From start to end, the CDR3 is CAIGPVDRGQETQYF.

As for this clone: The read gets to within 3 residues of the CDR3 end, and the germline J gene fills in the rest. The chain has TRBV18 and TRBJ1-1; maybe TRBD1 (5 bases). The length of the CDR3 is 15 residues. CDR1 is KGHSH, CDR2 LQKENI, per germline. Trimming removed 1 base from V and 1 base from J, with 10 bases in between. CDR3 sequence: CASSPQAQGNTEAFF. The part of the CDR3 DNA that was read is TGTGCCAGCTCACCACAAGCGCAGGGGAACACTGAA.

Remarks on this clone: Read coverage stops 3 residues before the CDR3 terminus; the germline J gene supplies the remainder. The chain recombines TRBV7-9 with TRBJ1-3; D unresolved. Germline assignment: CDR1 SEHNR and CDR2 FQNEAQ (reference sequence). The CDR3 runs 15 residues. Trimming removed 2 bases at V and 4 bases at J, with 12 bases between. CDR3 sequence: CASSLSHGPGNTIYF. Incomplete CDR3 DNA: TGTGCCAGCAGCTTATCCCATGGCCCCGGAAACACC.

Concerning this clone: Coverage ceases 3 residues before the CDR3 finishes, and the germline J gene fills in the end. This chain connects TRBV10-3 to TRBJ2-3; D call uncertain. V shed 10 bases and J shed 0 bases, with 14 bases lying between them. Germline-derived CDR1 and CDR2 are ENHRY and SYGVKD. CDR3 size: 14 residues. The chain's CDR3 is CATTAVISTDTQYF. CDR3 bases read: TGTGCCACCACCGCGGTGATTAGCACAGATACG.

As to this clone: The read falls 3 residues short of the CDR3 end, and the missing part is taken from the germline J gene. The chain joins TRBV29-1 to TRBJ1-1; TRBD1 might be the D (6 bases). Germline V CDR1 and CDR2: SQVTM, ANQGSEA. This CDR3 comprises 14 residues. Trimming cost V 1 base and J 3 bases, with 12 bases left between them. The chain's CDR3 is CSVEGGGRDTEAFF. Incomplete CDR3 DNA: TGCAGCGTTGAAGGGGGGGGGCGAGACACTGAA.

As regards this clone: From the germline J gene comes the end of the CDR3, since the read stops 3 residues before it. The V call is TRBV5-5, the J call TRBJ1-2; TRBD1 aligns across 8 bases. This CDR3 region has 14 residues. Losses at the gene ends were 4 bases for V and 7 bases for J; bases not matched to a gene: 9. CDR1 SGHKS and CDR2 YYEKEE come from the germline V gene (reference sequence). The sequenced part of the CDR3 DNA is TGTGCCAGCAGCGCGGACAGGGTTCGACTTGGC. Its translation is CASSADRVRLG. The entire CDR3 sequence reads CASSADRVRLGYTF.

A note on this clone: The CDR3 end is not reached by the read, which stops 3 residues before it; the germline J gene fills it in. The chain combines TRBV5-1 with TRBJ2-3; perhaps TRBD1 as D (6 bases). The CDR3 covers 14 residues. Trimming stripped 4 bases from V and 0 bases from J, with 9 bases between. CDR1 and CDR2 (germline): SGHRS, YFSETQ. Incomplete CDR3 DNA: TGCGCCAGCAGCGTAACAGGGAGCACAGATACG. This encodes CASSVTGSTDT. The CDR3 reads in full as CASSVTGSTDTQYF.

A remark on this clone: The CDR3 end is not reached by the read, which stops 3 residues before it; the germline J gene fills it in. The chain has TRBV7-9 and TRBJ2-7; D might be TRBD1 (5 bases). Germline V CDR1 and CDR2: SEHNR, FQNEAQ (reference sequence). Trimming stripped 4 bases from V and 3 bases from J, with 13 bases between. This CDR3 has 14 amino acids. The covered CDR3 bases are TGTGCCAGCAGCTGGGGCAGGGAAAGCTACGAG. Translating gives CASSWGRESYE. The full CDR3 protein is CASSWGRESYEQYF.

About this clone: Read sequence stops 3 residues before the CDR3 end, and the germline J gene provides the missing end. The chain couples TRBV20-1 to TRBJ2-3; 7 bases match TRBD1. This CDR3 is built from 14 residues. The ends lost 6 bases at V and 2 bases at J; junction bases unmatched: 8. Germline V lookup: CDR1 DFQATT, CDR2 SNEGSKA (reference sequence). CDR3 residues: CSAEGATITDTQYF. The DNA read from the CDR3 is TGCAGTGCCGAGGGGGCGACTATCACAGATACG.

With respect to this clone: The CDR3 extends 3 residues past the end of the read, so its final part is completed from the germline J gene. The chain links TRBV18 to TRBJ1-2, with TRBD1 matching over 11 bases. Germline lookup yields CDR1 KGHSH and CDR2 LQKENI. Trimming cost V 6 bases and J 5 bases; bases outside gene matches: 8. The CDR3 has 15 residues. The CDR3 loop reads CASSPGQGASYGYTF. The DNA read from the CDR3 is TGTGCCAGCTCCCCTGGACAGGGGGCTTCATATGGC.

In regard to this clone: The read stops 3 residues short of the end of the CDR3; the missing end is completed from the germline J gene. The chain uses TRBV2 and TRBJ1-3; 7 bases fit TRBD1. Unmatched junction bases numbered 8, after V lost 6 bases and J lost 3 bases. This CDR3 spans 15 amino acids. CDR1 is SNHLY, CDR2 FYNNEI, per germline. Incomplete CDR3 DNA: TGTGCCAGCAGATCAGGACAGGCCGGTGGAAACACC. Its translation is CASRSGQAGGNT. The complete CDR3 reads CASRSGQAGGNTIYF.

Remarks on this clone: The sequenced fragment ends 3 residues before the CDR3 boundary, so the rest is inferred from the germline J gene. The V gene is TRBV7-9, the J gene TRBJ1-1; no clear D. The CDR3 extends over 14 amino acids. CDR1 and CDR2 from the germline V gene are SEHNR and FQNEAQ (reference sequence). The ends were cut back, 11 bases at V and 0 bases at J, with 16 bases in the middle. The sequenced CDR3 bases are TGTGCCGGAGAGCCTGCAGCGATGAACACTGAA. Amino acid sequence: CAGEPAAMNTE. The whole CDR3 sequence is CAGEPAAMNTEAFF.

This clone is deemed large by its frequency. Read sequence stops 3 residues before the CDR3 end, and the germline J gene provides the missing end. The V call is TRBV28, the J call TRBJ1-4; TRBD1 is a possible D gene (5 bases). V was pared by 2 bases and J by 3 bases, with 10 bases between. The germline gives CDR1 MDHEN, CDR2 SYDVKM. The length of the CDR3 is 15 residues. CDR3 residues: CASSLEQGSNEKLFF. Incomplete CDR3 DNA: TGTGCCAGCAGTTTAGAGCAGGGCTCTAATGAAAAA.

The covered CDR3 bases are TGTGCCAGTAGTATCGGGGGGGCCGGTGAA. Amino acid sequence: CASSIGGAGE. The full CDR3 protein reads CASSIGGAGEAFF. This sequence joins TRBV19 and TRBJ1-1; D possibly corresponds to TRBD1 (6 bases). The read terminates 3 residues ahead of where the CDR3 ends, so the germline J gene completes it. V dropped 3 bases and J dropped 7 bases, with 12 bases sitting between them. Germline CDR1 LNHDA, CDR2 SQIVND (reference sequence). CDR3 size: 13 residues.

Remarks on this clone: The sequenced fragment ends 3 residues before the CDR3 boundary, so the rest is inferred from the germline J gene. The gene calls are TRBV5-1 and TRBJ2-1; a weak D match, TRBD2 (5 bases). Trimming shortened V by 4 bases and J by 2 bases, and 10 bases separated the two germline ends. The germline CDR1 and CDR2 sequences are SGHRS and YFSETQ. CDR3 length equals 14 residues. The CDR3 sequence is CASSLGDTYNEQFF. Partial CDR3 DNA: TGCGCCAGCAGCCTGGGAGACACCTACAATGAG.

Of note for this clone: The read is 3 residues too short to cover the CDR3 end, so that end is filled in from the germline J gene. V usage is TRBV19 and J usage is TRBJ1-6; D unclear. Trimming removed 3 bases at V and 6 bases at J, with 6 bases between. The CDR3 length is 13 residues. Looked up from germline, CDR1 is LNHDA and CDR2 is SQIVND (reference sequence). This CDR3 reads CASSMDFNSPLHF. The CDR3 bases that were read are TGTGCCAGTAGTATGGACTTTAATTCACCC.

Points on this clone: Coverage ceases 3 residues before the CDR3 finishes, and the germline J gene fills in the end. The chain uses TRBV30 and TRBJ2-7; possible D gene TRBD1, 5 bases. V shed 1 base and J shed 4 bases, with 14 bases lying between them. Per the germline V gene, CDR1 is GTSNPN and CDR2 is SVGIG (reference sequence). The CDR3 sequence is 14 residues long. The sequenced part of the CDR3 DNA is TGTGCCTGGAGTGCCCCCCCCCAGGGATACGAG. Protein: CAWSAPPQGYE. From start to end, the CDR3 is CAWSAPPQGYEQYF.

A remark on this clone: The read is 3 residues too short to cover the CDR3 end, so that end is filled in from the germline J gene. The chain recombines TRBV7-6 with TRBJ1-6; 9 nucleotides agree with TRBD1. The CDR3 is 15 amino acids. Germline trimming cut 1 base from V and 7 bases from J; bases unmatched to any gene: 2. Germline V gene data show CDR1 as SGHVS and CDR2 as FNYEAQ. The CDR3 sequence: CASSLEGTGNSPLHF. The covered CDR3 bases are TGTGCCAGCAGCTTAGAAGGGACAGGGAATTCACCC.

CDR3 region: CASSSTSGTDTQYF. CDR3 DNA (partial): TGTGCCAGCAGTTCGACTAGCGGGACAGATACG. The V gene is TRBV6-2 or TRBV6-3, the J gene TRBJ2-3; 10 bases are shared with TRBD2. From the germline J gene comes the end of the CDR3, since the read stops 3 residues before it. The CDR3 spans 14 residues. The V gene's germline CDR1 is MNHEY and CDR2 SVGEGT. Trimming removed 4 bases from V and 3 bases from J; junction bases left unmatched: 1.

This clone is called medium-sized based on its frequency. The DNA ends 3 residues before the CDR3 does, and the rest of the CDR3 is filled in from the germline J gene. V is TRBV4-1 and J is TRBJ2-2; D is undetermined. The CDR3 has 11 amino acids. Germline V gene data show CDR1 as MGHRA and CDR2 as YSYEKL. CDR3: CASSHGAALFF. The CDR3 DNA, read in part, is TGCGCCAGCAGCCATGGTGCGGCG.

The CDR3 DNA, read in part, is TGTGCCAGCTCCGGGGGACAGGGGCCCTACGAG. Translation: CASSGGQGPYE. The whole CDR3 reads CASSGGQGPYEQYF. The chain joins TRBV28 to TRBJ2-7; 10 bases align to TRBD1. The read halts 3 residues ahead of the CDR3 end, with the missing end drawn from the germline J gene. The V and J ends lost 8 bases and 2 bases, in that order; junction bases with no gene match: 6. The germline CDR1 and CDR2 sequences are MDHEN and SYDVKM. CDR3 size: 14 residues.

About this clone: The sequenced fragment ends 3 residues before the CDR3 boundary, so the rest is inferred from the germline J gene. The chain combines TRBV20-1 with TRBJ1-2, with D perhaps matching TRBD1 (5 bases). Germline CDR1 reads DFQATT; CDR2 reads SNEGSKA (reference sequence). Trimming shortened V by 1 base and J by 2 bases, and 11 bases separated the two germline ends. This CDR3 contains 14 residues. CDR3 DNA, as far as it was read: TGCAGTGCTAGAGTCCCAGGGTGGAACTATGGC. Its protein is CSARVPGWNYG. The full CDR3 protein reads CSARVPGWNYGYTF.

Comment on this clone: Read coverage stops 3 residues before the CDR3 terminus; the germline J gene supplies the remainder. V gene TRBV29-1 combines with J gene TRBJ2-7; 9 nucleotides agree with TRBD1. Germline trimming cut 4 bases from V and 3 bases from J; bases unmatched to any gene: 1. Germline V gene data show CDR1 as SQVTM and CDR2 as ANQGSEA. The CDR3 has 12 amino acids. The CDR3 loop reads CSVGQGDYEQYF. The CDR3 bases that were read are TGCAGCGTTGGACAGGGGGACTACGAG.

Turning to this clone: The read ends 3 residues shy of where the CDR3 ends; the end is completed using the germline J gene. This sequence joins TRBV5-1 and TRBJ1-6; TRBD1 matches at 9 bases. Trimming at V came to 4 bases and at J to 10 bases, leaving 6 bases not matched to a gene. Germline loops: CDR1 SGHRS, CDR2 YFSETQ. The CDR3 has 14 amino acids. The part of the CDR3 DNA that was read is TGCGCCAGCAGCCCGGGGGACAGGGACTCACCC. This sequence encodes CASSPGDRDSP. The whole CDR3 reads CASSPGDRDSPLHF.

Notes on this clone: With the read ending 3 residues before the CDR3 end, the germline J gene is used to fill in that end. The chain recombines TRBV10-3 with TRBJ2-2; D not certain. This CDR3 spans 15 amino acids. V dropped 3 bases and J dropped 2 bases, with 10 bases sitting between them. Germline assignment: CDR1 ENHRY and CDR2 SYGVKD. Partial CDR3 DNA: TGTGCCATCAGTGAAAGGGCCTTTAACACCGGGGAG. Amino acid sequence: CAISERAFNTGE. The complete CDR3 sequence is CAISERAFNTGELFF.